This T cell receptor (beta chain) was found in a study of blood T cell repertoires in COVID-19. Study as a whole: Acute and convalescent COVID-19 specimens originated in the United States, Italy and Spain. T cells, B-cell-depleted T cells, or PBMCs provided the cDNA or gDNA that served as material.

Study processing details: Reference gene primers were amplified, and this amplification served to estimate nucleated cell counts. Sequenced by immunoSEQ multiplex PCR; TCRdb stores in-frame clones only, minus some. The V and J calls and clone size are taken from that table; D and trimming were inferred from the DNA. Of roughly 170,000 clones listed, just under 85% are singletons. The CDR3 covers 18 residues. Germline CDR1 MNHEY, CDR2 SVGEGT. Germline trimming cut 2 bases from V and 2 bases from J; bases unmatched to any gene: 13. The TCR was taken from a man in his forties or fifties who had recovered from COVID-19. The sample was peripheral blood. The chain uses TRBV6-2 or TRBV6-3 and TRBJ2-3, with 7 bases identical to TRBD2. CDR3: CASSYDLLGGIYTDTQYF. DNA of the CDR3: TGTGCCAGCAGTTACGATCTTTTGGGAGGGATCTACACAGATACGCAGTATTTT.